This T cell receptor (beta chain) was sequenced for a study of human T cells and chemical hapten exposure. Regarding the study as a whole: There was no change with DPC sensitization in TCRs above 1 in 1000 frequency.

V was cut by 2 bases and J by 7 bases, with 22 bases left in between. CDR1 is SGHRS and CDR2 is YFSETQ in the germline V gene. CDR3 length: 17 amino acids. The library tagged individual cDNA molecules with unique molecular identifiers. Original handling: Across samples, TCR counts had a median of about 92,000 and ranged from about 20,000 to 750,000. TCRdb reprocessed the 5' RACE reads with MiXCR, giving one entry per CDR3 protein. These V and J calls rely on TCRdb rather than the paper's analysis. The table includes about 140,000 distinct CDR3 sequences, 4.1% detected once. Unfractionated whole blood was the source of the extracted total RNA. This clonotype was observed at least ten times. Its specificity is unknown.

The V call is TRBV5-1, the J call TRBJ2-1; perhaps D is TRBD1 or TRBD2 (6 bases each). The sequence derives from a female donor in good health. Here the CDR3 DNA reads TGCGCCAGCAGCTTCTATGGGGGCTGGGGGGATCTTAATGAGCAGTTCTTC. Translated, it gives CASSFYGGWGDLNEQFF. The whole variable domain, remainder taken from reference TRBV5-1 and TRBJ2-1, is KAGVTQTPRYLIKTRGQQVTLSCSPISGHRSVSWYQQTPGQGLQFLFEYFSETQRNKGNFPGRFSGRQFSNSRSEMNVSTLELGDSALYLCASSFYGGWGDLNEQFFGPGTRLTVL.